Below, 5 T cell receptor beta chains from the same sample are listed, as sequenced in a study of monozygotic twins with inflammatory bowel disease. For each CDR3 protein, TCRdb gives one entry from its re-call of the 5' RACE reads, without DNA. Reported are over 110,000 distinct CDR3 sequences; the ten largest clones contain 2% to 3%. Sequencing was performed on blood. These receptor sequences come from a human donor with ulcerative colitis or Crohn's disease, or a healthy co-twin of an affected twin (not recorded which).

This rearrangement joins TRBV12-3 or TRBV12-4 to TRBJ2-6; the TCRdb D gene call, TRBD1, has no DNA to confirm it. CDR3 length: 18 amino acids. Here the CDR3 reads CASSLARGRSSGANVLTF.

This chain links TRBV11-2 with TRBJ2-5; with no DNA, the TCRdb D assignment of TRBD2 cannot be verified. The CDR3 consists of 15 residues. Per the germline V gene, CDR1 is SGHAT and CDR2 is FQNNGV. The CDR3 is CASSLGVLMTETQYF.

The CDR3 reads CASSPERGLRETQYF. The V gene is TRBV12-3 or TRBV12-4, the J gene TRBJ2-5; the D call from TCRdb, TRBD2, cannot be confirmed without DNA. The CDR3 runs to 15 residues.

The chain uses TRBV7-2 and TRBJ1-2; the TCRdb D gene call, TRBD1, has no DNA to confirm it. The CDR3 is 15 residues long. Germline V gene sequence: CDR1 SGHTA, CDR2 FQGNSA. CDR3: CASRPTGNANYGYTF.

The genes are TRBV5-5 and TRBJ2-5. Germline assignment: CDR1 SGHKS and CDR2 YYEKEE (reference sequence). The CDR3 is made up of 13 amino acids. The CDR3 spells CASSTLYQETQYF. Combining the CDR3 with reference TRBV5-5 and TRBJ2-5 gives the whole variable domain DAGVTQSPTHLIKTRGQQVTLRCSPISGHKSVSWYQQVLGQGPQFIFQYYEKEERGRGNFPDRFSARQFPNYSSELNVNALLLGDSALYLCASSTLYQETQYFGPGTRLLVL.